This passage covers 30 T cell receptor beta chains from one sample sequenced in a study of T cell repertoires in cytomegalovirus infection. TCRdb reprocessed the reads with MiXCR, giving one entry per CDR3 protein. The sample contains 490,000 or so distinct CDR3 sequences, around 11% of which appear only once. The sample taken for sequencing was PBMCs. The receptor set was obtained from a human donor in good health (CMV status not recorded). Some clones in this sample may be carry-over from other donors' samples.

This clonotype was counted ten times or more. The rearrangement uses TRBV7-9 and TRBJ1-2; D is ambiguous. Germline CDR1 and CDR2: SEHNR and FQNEAQ (reference sequence). The germline V and J ends were trimmed by 2 bases and 2 bases, with 15 bases remaining between them. CDR3 length: 16 residues. The chain's CDR3 is CASSLTTEDTNYGYTF. The CDR3 region has the DNA TGTGCCAGCAGCTTAACGACGGAAGATACCAACTATGGCTACACCTTC.

This clonotype has a count of ten or more. The genes are TRBV5-5 and TRBJ2-7, with 7 positions matching TRBD1. The trim removed 4 bases at V and 4 bases at J, leaving 8 bases unmatched. There are 14 residues in the CDR3. Looked up from germline, CDR1 is SGHKS and CDR2 is YYEKEE (reference sequence). The chain's CDR3 is CASSTTGQGYEQYF. CDR3 nucleotides: TGTGCCAGCAGCACGACAGGGCAAGGGTACGAGCAGTACTTC.

This chain links TRBV3-1 with TRBJ2-7, with 7 bases fitting TRBD1. V shed 5 bases, J shed 2 bases, and the junction held 12 bases outside the gene matches. Germline V gives CDR1 LGHDT, CDR2 YNNKEL (reference sequence). CDR3 length equals 16 residues. Here the CDR3 reads CASSARQGIPTYEQYF. In DNA, the CDR3 is TGTGCCAGCAGCGCGCGACAGGGTATTCCCACCTACGAGCAGTACTTC.

The chain carries TRBV20-1 and TRBJ1-5, with D unclear. This CDR3 comprises 12 residues. The ends were cut back, 6 bases at V and 8 bases at J, with 14 bases in the middle. Germline CDR1 and CDR2: DFQATT and SNEGSKA (reference sequence). CDR3 nucleotides: TGCAGTGCCACAAATGGGGTCAAGCCCCAGCATTTT. Translating gives CSATNGVKPQHF.

This clonotype was seen ten or more times. The V gene is TRBV7-2, the J gene TRBJ1-2; D gene uncertain. Germline V gives CDR1 SGHTA, CDR2 FQGNSA. V lost 5 bases and J 9 bases, leaving 16 bases between the germline ends. The CDR3 is 13 residues long. The CDR3 region has the DNA TGTGCCAGCAGCCAAGCCTGGCGCGATCGCTACACCTTC. It is translated as CASSQAWRDRYTF.

The V call is TRBV19, the J call TRBJ2-6, with D unresolved. The germline CDR1 and CDR2 sequences are LNHDA and SQIVND (reference sequence). Trimming took 6 bases from V and 0 from J, leaving 9 bases between them. The length of the CDR3 is 15 residues. CDR3 DNA sequence: TGTGCCAGTAGCCCAATACCCTCTGGGGCCAACGTCCTGACTTTC. Protein sequence: CASSPIPSGANVLTF.

This clonotype was detected only a few times. This chain uses TRBV5-4 with TRBJ2-2; D ambiguous. V lost 4 bases and J lost 6, with 16 bases in between. The CDR3 is made up of 15 amino acids. Germline CDR1 reads SGHNT; CDR2 reads YYREEE (reference sequence). CDR3 coding DNA: TGTGCCAGCAGCCTGCCGGGCCCGTCCGCCGGGGAGCTGTTTTTT. Its translation is CASSLPGPSAGELFF.

This clonotype was recorded at least ten times. V usage is TRBV12-3 or TRBV12-4 and J usage is TRBJ2-5; 8 positions agree with TRBD1. After removal of 3 bases from V and 1 base from J, the junction contained 4 bases not matched to a gene. The CDR3 is 15 residues long. Written as DNA, the CDR3 is TGTGCCAGCAGTTTCAGGGGGACAGGCCAAGAGACCCAGTACTTC. Translating it yields CASSFRGTGQETQYF.

The rearrangement uses TRBV27 and TRBJ2-7; D is undetermined. The V gene's germline CDR1 is MNHEY and CDR2 SMNVEV (reference sequence). The germline V and J ends were trimmed by 6 bases and 1 base, with 13 bases remaining between them. The CDR3 spans 14 residues. In nucleotides, the CDR3 is TGTGCCAGCAGCCCCTTTCTCGGGTCCTACGAGCAGTACTTC. It is translated as CASSPFLGSYEQYF.

The rearrangement uses TRBV7-2 and TRBJ1-4; 9 positions match TRBD1. This CDR3 contains 14 residues. CDR1 and CDR2 from the germline V gene are SGHTA and FQGNSA. The V gene end was trimmed by 4 bases and the J gene end by 8 bases; junction bases not matched to a gene: 5. Here the CDR3 DNA reads TGTGCCAGCAGCTCCGACAGGGGGTGGGAAAAACTGTTTTTT. Protein sequence: CASSSDRGWEKLFF. The full variable domain, rest sourced from reference TRBV7-2 and TRBJ1-4, is GAGVSQSPSNKVTEKGKDVELRCDPISGHTALYWYRQSLGQGLEFLIYFQGNSAPDKSGLPSDRFSAERTGGSVSTLTIQRTQQEDSAVYLCASSSDRGWEKLFFGSGTQLSVL.

The chain couples TRBV11-2 to TRBJ1-2, with D unclear. This CDR3 contains 14 residues. V was clipped by 5 bases and J by 8 bases, with 18 bases between them. In germline, CDR1 is SGHAT, CDR2 FQNNGV. CDR3 amino acids: CASSSIREAKGYTF. DNA of the CDR3: TGTGCCAGCAGCAGCATAAGAGAGGCAAAAGGCTACACCTTC. The whole variable domain, filled in from reference TRBV11-2 and TRBJ1-2, reads EAGVAQSPRYKIIEKRQSVAFWCNPISGHATLYWYQQILGQGPKLLIQFQNNGVVDDSQLPKDRFSAERLKGVDSTLKIQPAKLEDSAVYLCASSSIREAKGYTFGSGTRLTVV.

This clonotype was detected ten times or more. The rearrangement uses TRBV7-7 and TRBJ2-3; no reliable D call. The CDR3 totals 15 residues. With 4 bases removed from V and 2 bases from J, the gap between germline ends came to 13 bases. The germline V gene has CDR1 SSHAT and CDR2 FNYEAQ (reference sequence). CDR3: CASSYSQELTDTQYF. The CDR3 nucleotides are TGTGCCAGCAGCTACTCACAAGAACTCACAGATACGCAGTATTTT.

V is TRBV7-6 and J is TRBJ1-6; D might be TRBD1 (5 bases). Germline-derived CDR1 and CDR2 are SGHVS and FNYEAQ. The germline V and J ends were trimmed by 4 bases and 9 bases, with 13 bases remaining between them. The CDR3 loop spans 14 amino acids. The CDR3 loop is CASSSGLGTSPLHF. CDR3 coding DNA: TGTGCCAGCAGCTCGGGACTGGGGACTTCACCCCTCCACTTT.

In this sample, this clonotype turned up a few times. The chain couples TRBV20-1 to TRBJ2-5; 10 bases are shared with TRBD2. Per the germline V gene, CDR1 is DFQATT and CDR2 is SNEGSKA (reference sequence). This CDR3 comprises 17 residues. After removal of 1 base from V and 5 bases from J, the junction contained 13 bases not matched to a gene. In DNA form, the CDR3 reads TGCAGTGCTAGAGTCCCTCCGGGACTAGCGTCAACGGAGACCCAGTACTTC. Protein: CSARVPPGLASTETQYF.

This clonotype was observed at least ten times. The gene calls are TRBV4-2 and TRBJ2-1; 7 bases align to TRBD2. CDR1 is LGHNA, CDR2 YNFKEQ, per germline. This CDR3 contains 16 residues. V gave up 2 bases and J gave up 0 bases; unmatched junction bases: 4. The CDR3 DNA sequence: TGTGCCAGCAGCCAAAGGGAGGGGAACTCCTACAATGAGCAGTTCTTC. As protein: CASSQREGNSYNEQFF.

This clonotype was observed many times. J is TRBJ1-2 and V is TRBV7-6; the match to TRBD1 covers 7 bases. The CDR3 covers 15 residues. V dropped 3 bases and J dropped 2; count of bases not matched to a gene: 6. Per the germline V gene, CDR1 is SGHVS and CDR2 is FNYEAQ. CDR3 protein: CASSLTPGQNYGYTF. The CDR3 DNA sequence: TGTGCCAGCAGCTTGACCCCGGGACAGAACTATGGCTACACCTTC.

This chain uses TRBV2 with TRBJ1-5; TRBD1 is a possible D gene (5 bases). Germline V CDR1 and CDR2: SNHLY, FYNNEI. The V end was cut by 7 bases, the J end by 0 bases, with 13 bases between. The CDR3 is 15 residues long. The CDR3 coding sequence is TGTGCCAGCAAAAATGACAGATATAGCAATCAGCCCCAGCATTTT. This translates into CASKNDRYSNQPQHF.

This clonotype was picked up many times. The gene calls are TRBV6-5 and TRBJ2-7, with D possibly matching TRBD2 (5 bases). V lost 10 bases and J 4 bases, leaving 14 bases between the germline ends. The CDR3 extends over 12 amino acids. CDR1 and CDR2 from the germline V gene are MNHEY and SVGAGI. As DNA, the CDR3 is TGTGCCACCACCCGGGGTCGGTACGAGCAGTACTTC. Its translation: CATTRGRYEQYF.

The V call is TRBV6-1, the J call TRBJ2-3, with 10 positions matching TRBD2. The CDR3 totals 14 residues. Germline V CDR1 and CDR2: MNHNS, SASEGT. V dropped 5 bases and J dropped 5; count of bases not matched to a gene: 4. The CDR3 is CASSLLAGKDTQYF. The CDR3 nucleotides are TGTGCCAGCAGTCTACTAGCGGGAAAAGATACGCAGTATTTT.

The DNA of the CDR3 is TGTGCCAGCAGCCCTGAGGAGATCGACAGGCTCTCGCTGTTTTTT. Protein: CASSPEEIDRLSLFF. The chain couples TRBV7-4 to TRBJ2-2, with TRBD1 as a possible D gene (6 bases). The CDR3 runs 15 residues. CDR1 SGHVT and CDR2 SQSDAQ come from the germline V gene. Trimming pared 5 bases from V and 13 bases from J, leaving 23 bases between.

This clonotype was found many times. V gene TRBV4-1 combines with J gene TRBJ2-7; 7 nucleotides align to TRBD1. Trimming at V came to 5 bases and at J to 0 bases, leaving 4 bases not matched to a gene. The CDR3 sequence is 14 residues long. In germline, CDR1 is MGHRA, CDR2 YSYEKL. This CDR3 is CASSGTETSYEQYF. CDR3 nucleotide sequence: TGCGCCAGCAGCGGGACAGAGACCTCCTACGAGCAGTACTTC.

This clonotype has more than one count but fewer than ten. The CDR3 spells CASSSTSGGGIDEQFF. For the CDR3, the DNA is TGTGCCAGCAGCTCGACTAGCGGGGGAGGCATAGATGAGCAGTTCTTC. V usage is TRBV7-9 and J usage is TRBJ2-1, with TRBD2 matching over 12 bases. The CDR3 extends over 16 amino acids. Trimming took 4 bases from V and 8 from J; bases not matched to a gene: 9. Per germline, CDR1 SEHNR and CDR2 FQNEAQ (reference sequence).

This clonotype was seen only a few times. V is TRBV2 and J is TRBJ2-4; 10 bases align to TRBD2. The V gene end was trimmed by 5 bases and the J gene end by 3 bases; junction bases not matched to a gene: 7. Per germline, CDR1 SNHLY and CDR2 FYNNEI. The CDR3 length is 16 residues. The CDR3 reads CASSPLAGEGKNIQYF. The CDR3 nucleotides read TGTGCCAGCAGTCCGCTAGCGGGAGAGGGCAAAAACATTCAGTACTTC.

There are many counts of this clonotype. The chain couples TRBV15 to TRBJ2-1, with no clear D. The CDR3 totals 13 residues. Germline CDR1 is LNHNV and CDR2 is YYDKDF (reference sequence). V was trimmed by 3 bases and J by 8 bases, leaving 11 bases between them. DNA for the CDR3: TGTGCCACCAGCAGTCCCAGCATCGATGAGCAGTTCTTC. Encoded protein: CATSSPSIDEQFF.

This clonotype was seen at least ten times. This chain connects TRBV9 to TRBJ2-2, with 9 bases identical to TRBD1. Per germline, CDR1 SGDLS and CDR2 YYNGEE. This CDR3 is built from 17 residues. J gave up 0 bases and V 4 bases, and 7 bases lay outside the gene matches. The CDR3: CASSYTGTGTNTGELFF. CDR3 bases: TGTGCCAGCAGCTATACCGGGACAGGGACGAACACCGGGGAGCTGTTTTTT.

This clonotype was detected ten times or more. Here the CDR3 DNA reads TGTGCCCTCGAGGAGCAGGCTGATTCACCCCTCCACTTT. Translated: CALEEQADSPLHF. The chain couples TRBV10-3 to TRBJ1-6; the D is unclear. CDR1 and CDR2 (germline): ENHRY, SYGVKD. V was shortened by 11 bases and J by 8 bases, with 16 bases between the two germline ends. The CDR3 loop spans 13 amino acids.

This clonotype was seen at least ten times. V and J are TRBV7-2 and TRBJ1-2, with no clear D. The germline CDR1 and CDR2 sequences are SGHTA and FQGNSA. V gave up 5 bases and J gave up 0 bases, with 13 bases separating them. This CDR3 is built from 15 residues. The CDR3 loop reads CASSPYSEANYGYTF. CDR3 nucleotides: TGTGCCAGCAGCCCCTATTCGGAGGCTAACTATGGCTACACCTTC.

This clonotype has at least ten counts. This chain connects TRBV5-1 to TRBJ2-3; 10 nucleotides line up with TRBD2. This CDR3 comprises 15 residues. Per germline, CDR1 SGHRS and CDR2 YFSETQ. V dropped 3 bases and J dropped 4; count of bases not matched to a gene: 5. This CDR3 is CASSSSSGGSDTQYF. CDR3 DNA sequence: TGCGCCAGCAGCTCTTCTAGCGGGGGATCAGATACGCAGTATTTT.

This clonotype was detected only once. This clone may be a read error of a much larger clone one base away. This CDR3 fails to terminate in the conserved phenylalanine or tryptophan, so it likely reflects a read error. The chain combines TRBV12-3 or TRBV12-4 with TRBJ2-1, with 10 bases identical to TRBD2. The CDR3 runs to 14 residues. Trimming removed 6 bases from V and 3 bases from J; junction bases left unmatched: 2. In DNA form, the CDR3 reads TGTGCCAGCAGAGTAGCGGGGGGCTACAATGAGCAGTTCTCC. This gives the protein CASRVAGGYNEQFS.

This clonotype showed up many times. V gene TRBV6-5 combines with J gene TRBJ1-2; 7 bases are a match to TRBD1. The CDR3 spans 17 residues. V was clipped by 5 bases and J by 5 bases; unmatched bases: 17. Germline V gene data show CDR1 as MNHEY and CDR2 as SVGAGI. CDR3 coding DNA: TGTGCCAGCAGTACCCGGTCAACTATAGACAGGGAGTATGGCTACACCTTC. As protein: CASSTRSTIDREYGYTF.